Below are 8 T cell receptor beta chains sequenced from a single sample in a study of beta chain features in type 1 diabetes. All of the isolated RNA was reverse transcribed, so expressed TCRB transcripts were sequenced. Some clones are missing from TCRdb's copy, which holds only in-frame ones; the method was immunoSEQ multiplex PCR. There are about 270,000 clones in the sample; roughly 13% occur only once, and around 0.03% lies in the top ten. The sequencing input was naive CD4+ T cells from blood. The receptors come from a woman aged 40 to 50 in good health.

The chain carries TRBV4-3 and TRBJ1-2, with D tentatively TRBD1 (5 bases). The CDR3 spans 15 residues. Trimming cost V 0 bases and J 4 bases, with 12 bases left between them. Looked up from germline, CDR1 is LGHNA and CDR2 is YSLEER. Here the CDR3 reads CASSQDARGGYGYTF. The DNA of the CDR3 is TGCGCCAGCAGCCAAGATGCGAGGGGAGGCTATGGCTACACCTTC.

The genes are TRBV19 and TRBJ1-2; 7 bases fit TRBD1. There are 13 residues in the CDR3. Germline loops: CDR1 LNHDA, CDR2 SQIVND (reference sequence). V gave up 0 bases and J gave up 8 bases; unmatched junction bases: 3. The CDR3 nucleotides read TGTGCCAGTAGTATAGATCTACAGGGGGGCTACACCTTC. Translated: CASSIDLQGGYTF.

There are a few counts of this clone. This chain joins TRBV7-2 and TRBJ1-5; TRBD1 might be the D (6 bases). The length of the CDR3 is 16 residues. V dropped 5 bases and J dropped 4 bases, with 18 bases sitting between them. CDR1 and CDR2 (germline): SGHTA, FQGNSA. For the CDR3, the DNA is TGTGCCAGCAGCAGTGATTCGTGGGGGCAGAATCAGCCCCAGCATTTT. It is translated as CASSSDSWGQNQPQHF.

This rearrangement joins TRBV5-1 to TRBJ2-7; 8 nucleotides agree with TRBD1. Germline CDR1 reads SGHRS; CDR2 reads YFSETQ. J was trimmed by 2 bases and V by 5 bases; bases with no gene match: 9. CDR3 length: 15 amino acids. The CDR3 DNA is TGCGCCAGCAGTCCGGACAGGGAATTGCCCTACGAGCAGTACTTC. Protein: CASSPDRELPYEQYF.

This clone has more than one count but fewer than ten. The chain carries TRBV13 and TRBJ2-3, with 13 bases that match TRBD2. This CDR3 is built from 18 residues. Germline trimming cut 5 bases from V and 2 bases from J; bases unmatched to any gene: 10. Germline values: CDR1 PRHDT, CDR2 FYEKMQ (reference sequence). CDR3 DNA: TGTGCCAGCAGCCCTTACCGGGGACTAGCGGGGAACACAGATACGCAGTATTTT. This sequence encodes CASSPYRGLAGNTDTQYF.

This chain links TRBV18 with TRBJ2-7; weak D call: TRBD2 (5 bases). The V end was cut by 3 bases, the J end by 6 bases, with 15 bases between. This CDR3 spans 14 amino acids. CDR1 is KGHSH and CDR2 is LQKENI in the germline V gene. The DNA of the CDR3 is TGTGCCAGCTCACCTCGGACTGGGAAAGGCGAGCAGTACTTC. Encoded protein: CASSPRTGKGEQYF.

This clone has a handful of counts. At the DNA level, this CDR3 is encoded by other sequences in the same sample as well. The chain uses TRBV5-4 and TRBJ2-5, with 10 bases aligning to TRBD1. The CDR3 length is 14 residues. Losses at the gene ends were 3 bases for V and 4 bases for J; bases not matched to a gene: 3. Germline V gene data show CDR1 as SGHNT and CDR2 as YYREEE (reference sequence). The CDR3 nucleotides read TGTGCCAGCAGCTCGGGACAGGGGCGAGAGACCCAGTACTTC. Translated: CASSSGQGRETQYF.

Only a few counts were recorded for this clone. The CDR3 spells CASARARVGNNSPLHF. The CDR3 nucleotides read TGTGCCAGCGCTCGGGCCCGGGTCGGGAATAATTCACCCCTCCACTTT. This chain links TRBV27 with TRBJ1-6; D not resolved. Germline loops: CDR1 MNHEY, CDR2 SMNVEV (reference sequence). V shed 8 bases and J shed 5 bases, with 19 bases lying between them. The CDR3 totals 16 residues.